The clone carrying this T cell receptor beta chain was counted ten times or more. The source of the sample is a study of T-cell reconstitution after alpha-beta-depleted transplantation in children. In germline, CDR1 is LGHDT, CDR2 YNNKEL (reference sequence). The CDR3 is 18 residues long. The V gene end was trimmed by 0 bases and the J gene end by 2 bases; junction bases not matched to a gene: 5. Molecular barcoding with unique molecular identifiers was used for the TCRbeta library. TCRdb called the PCR reads again in MiXCR, with one record for every CDR3 protein. The sample includes roughly 120,000 distinct CDR3 sequences, roughly 23% seen only once; the top ten take about 10%.

Here the sequenced sample was PBMCs, mostly from graft donor cells, taken 180 days after TCRalphabeta/CD19-depleted stem cell transplant. The chain links TRBV3-1 to TRBJ2-1; TRBD2 matches at 12 bases. The receptor comes from a male patient aged 2-15 years who had a stem cell transplant for chronic granulomatous disease, so the T cells may come from the graft donor. CDR3 coding DNA: TGTGCCAGCAGCCAAGATCTAGCGGGGGGGCGTGCCTACAATGAGCAGTTCTTC. Translating it yields CASSQDLAGGRAYNEQFF.